These 6 T cell receptor beta chains were all obtained from the same sample, sequenced in a study of T cells after yellow fever vaccination. TCRdb fed the 5' RACE reads into MiXCR, producing one record per CDR3 protein. The sample records approximately 300,000 distinct CDR3 sequences, 6.8% being singletons. The input for sequencing was PBMCs, taken more than 35 days after the first yellow fever vaccination. The source is a man younger than 35 who received the YFV17D yellow fever vaccine.

V gene TRBV20-1 combines with J gene TRBJ2-3; D may match TRBD1 or TRBD2 (5 bases each). The length of the CDR3 is 14 residues. With 0 bases removed from V and 4 bases from J, the gap between germline ends came to 11 bases. Looked up from germline, CDR1 is DFQATT and CDR2 is SNEGSKA (reference sequence). DNA of the CDR3: TGCAGTGCTAGAGAGGGTCGGGACGCAGATACGCAGTATTTT. Its translation: CSAREGRDADTQYF.

The rearrangement joins TRBV6-5 to TRBJ1-2; D possibly corresponds to TRBD1 (6 bases). Germline loops: CDR1 MNHEY, CDR2 SVGAGI. The CDR3 consists of 16 residues. Trimming removed 6 bases from V and 2 bases from J, with 19 bases in between. The CDR3 nucleotides are TGTGCCAGCAGCACCCGGCCCTTAGACAGGAACTATGGCTACACCTTC. This translates into CASSTRPLDRNYGYTF.

This clonotype has at least ten counts. This chain uses TRBV5-1 with TRBJ1-1; D remains ambiguous. CDR3 size: 12 residues. Germline values: CDR1 SGHRS, CDR2 YFSETQ. With 0 bases removed from V and 8 bases from J, the gap between germline ends came to 8 bases. The CDR3 is CASSLGAREAFF. CDR3 in DNA: TGCGCCAGCAGCTTGGGGGCGCGGGAAGCTTTCTTT.

This clonotype was observed at least ten times. This chain uses TRBV4-3 with TRBJ2-7; D unclear. This CDR3 comprises 15 residues. Germline V gives CDR1 LGHNA, CDR2 YSLEER. Trimming cost V 0 bases and J 3 bases, with 12 bases left between them. The CDR3, as DNA: TGCGCCAGCAGCCAAGAAGTCCGGCGGATCTACGAGCAGTACTTC. Amino acids: CASSQEVRRIYEQYF.

The gene calls are TRBV12-5 and TRBJ1-2; no firm D call. The germline gives CDR1 LGHNT, CDR2 FRNRAP. The CDR3 contains 13 residues. The V gene lost 4 bases and the J gene lost 4 bases, with 10 bases spanning the gap. The CDR3 spells CASGSGLSYGYTF. The CDR3 bases are TGTGCTAGTGGTTCGGGGTTAAGCTATGGCTACACCTTC.

This clonotype was seen many times. The chain joins TRBV24-1 to TRBJ2-3, with TRBD1 matching over 8 bases. This CDR3 has 15 amino acids. V dropped 2 bases and J dropped 2; count of bases not matched to a gene: 2. Germline V gene lookup returns CDR1 KGHDR and CDR2 SFDVKD. The CDR3 DNA reads TGTGCCACCAGTGATTCGCAGGGGGCCACAGATACGCAGTATTTT. Translation gives CATSDSQGATDTQYF.